Below are 10 T cell receptor beta chains sequenced from a single sample in a study of human T cells and chemical hapten exposure. TCRdb processed the 5' RACE reads anew with MiXCR; each CDR3 protein has one entry. The profile shows 120,000 to 150,000 distinct CDR3 sequences, 3.5% to 5% of them singletons. Total RNA was extracted from unfractionated whole blood. These receptors were taken from a female donor in good health.

This clonotype occurred many times. Because the CDR3 is missing its conserved closing phenylalanine or tryptophan, this is likely a read error. The chain's CDR3 is CSAHAGTAVYEQYL. CDR3 DNA: TGCAGTGCGCACGCAGGGACGGCCGTCTACGAGCAGTACTTA. This sequence joins TRBV20-1 and TRBJ2-7, with D perhaps assigned TRBD1 or TRBD2 (5 bases each). V was shortened by 6 bases and J by 3 bases, with 18 bases between the two germline ends. The CDR3 sequence is 14 residues long. Looked up from germline, CDR1 is DFQATT and CDR2 is SNEGSKA (reference sequence).

The sample holds many counts of this clonotype. V and J are TRBV12-3 or TRBV12-4 and TRBJ2-3; tentative D call: TRBD2 (6 bases). The CDR3 consists of 12 residues. Trimming took off 5 bases at V and 10 bases at J, with 13 bases between the two ends. The CDR3 spells CASSALALSQYF. As DNA, the CDR3 is TGTGCCAGCAGTGCACTAGCTCTATCGCAGTATTTT.

There are many counts of this clonotype. CDR3 amino acids: CASYSGGIGVTQYF. CDR3 DNA: TGTGCCAGCTATTCAGGGGGTATCGGGGTGACCCAGTACTTC. The chain recombines TRBV28 with TRBJ2-5; TRBD1 aligns across 7 bases. Trimming removed 8 bases from V and 7 bases from J; junction bases left unmatched: 13. Germline CDR1 and CDR2: MDHEN and SYDVKM. This CDR3 is built from 14 residues.

Ten or more counts support this clonotype. V gene TRBV6-5 combines with J gene TRBJ1-1, with a weak D call TRBD1 (5 bases). V was trimmed by 0 bases and J by 6 bases, leaving 14 bases between them. Germline loops: CDR1 MNHEY, CDR2 SVGAGI. The CDR3 consists of 15 residues. CDR3: CASSYSFQGLSEAFF. CDR3 coding DNA: TGTGCCAGCAGTTACTCCTTCCAGGGACTATCTGAAGCTTTCTTT.

Worth noting for this clonotype: One junction end does not reproduce the germline sequence, and a read error may be involved. The rearrangement joins TRBV12-3 or TRBV12-4 to TRBJ1-5; D is ambiguous. The CDR3 sequence is 14 residues long. The CDR3 bases are TGTGCCAGCAGTTTGACACATAGCAATCAGCCCCAGAATTTT. Amino acids: CASSLTHSNQPQNF.

This rearrangement joins TRBV19 to TRBJ1-5, with 7 bases fitting TRBD1. V shed 6 bases, J shed 1 base, and the junction held 9 bases outside the gene matches. CDR1 is LNHDA and CDR2 is SQIVND in the germline V gene (reference sequence). This CDR3 has 16 amino acids. CDR3 coding DNA: TGTGCCAGTAGCCCAAGACAGGGACCAAGCAATCAGCCCCAGCATTTT. Residues: CASSPRQGPSNQPQHF. Variable domain in full (rest from reference TRBV19 and TRBJ1-5): DGGITQSPKYLFRKEGQNVTLSCEQNLNHDAMYWYRQDPGQGLRLIYYSQIVNDFQKGDIAEGYSVSREKKESFPLTVTSAQKNPTAFYLCASSPRQGPSNQPQHFGDGTRLSIL.

There are many counts of this clonotype. The chain links TRBV7-9 to TRBJ1-6; no definite D call. The CDR3 has 14 residues. V dropped 6 bases and J dropped 6 bases, with 12 bases sitting between them. The germline gives CDR1 SEHNR, CDR2 FQNEAQ (reference sequence). The CDR3 DNA reads TGTGCCAGCAGGGACGACGGGCCTAATTCACCCCTCCACTTT. It yields the protein CASRDDGPNSPLHF. The whole variable domain, remainder taken from reference TRBV7-9 and TRBJ1-6, is DTGVSQNPRHKITKRGQNVTFRCDPISEHNRLYWYRQTLGQGPEFLTYFQNEAQLEKSRLLSDRFSAERPKGSFSTLEIQRTEQGDSAMYLCASRDDGPNSPLHFGNGTRLTVT.

In its sample, this clonotype was seen many times. This chain links TRBV21-1 with TRBJ2-2; the listed D gene, TRBD1, was not tested against the DNA. TRBV21-1 is shown as a pseudogene. The CDR3 runs 11 residues. The DNA of the CDR3 is TGCTCGACAGAGAACACCGGGGAGCTGTTTTTT. Translation gives CSTENTGELFF.

This clonotype appeared many times. The chain joins TRBV28 to TRBJ1-4; D is perhaps TRBD1 (5 bases). Germline V gene data show CDR1 as MDHEN and CDR2 as SYDVKM. The V end lost 2 bases, the J end lost 6 bases, and 7 bases lay between the germline ends. The CDR3 is 13 residues long. The CDR3 DNA is TGTGCCAGCAGTTTACTGGGGGATGAAAAACTGTTTTTT. Translating it yields CASSLLGDEKLFF.

This clonotype was detected ten times or more. This chain connects TRBV6-5 to TRBJ1-2; a weak D match, TRBD1 (6 bases). The germline CDR1 and CDR2 sequences are MNHEY and SVGAGI. This CDR3 spans 14 amino acids. Deletions cut 2 bases from V and 8 bases from J, with 15 bases between. The CDR3 DNA sequence: TGTGCCAGCAGTTACGCGCTTGGACAGAACGGCTACACCTTC. It yields the protein CASSYALGQNGYTF.